Presented here are 2 T cell receptor beta chains from one specimen sequenced in a study of T cell repertoires in cytomegalovirus infection. TCRdb ran MiXCR on the reads and lists one entry per CDR3 protein. This table holds roughly 250,000 distinct CDR3 sequences, 9% to 15% found once. The specimen sequenced was PBMCs. The receptor source for this set is a human donor in good health (CMV status not recorded). Some clones in this sample may be carry-over from other donors' samples.

The sample holds many counts of this clonotype. The chain couples TRBV7-2 to TRBJ2-1, with 13 bases matching TRBD2. This CDR3 contains 16 residues. The junction had 13 bases not matched to a gene; V was cut back by 5 bases and J by 12 bases. CDR1 SGHTA and CDR2 FQGNSA come from the germline V gene. CDR3 sequence (DNA): TGTGCCAGCAGCCCCCCGGGACTAGCGGGACGGGCGGGGCAGTTCTTC. The encoded protein is CASSPPGLAGRAGQFF.

The chain has TRBV29-1 and TRBJ2-7; D is unresolved. The V gene lost 7 bases and the J gene lost 0 bases, with 13 bases spanning the gap. The germline CDR1 and CDR2 sequences are SQVTM and ANQGSEA. CDR3 length equals 13 residues. The CDR3 loop reads CSARLMGSYEQYF. The CDR3 DNA sequence: TGCAGCGCCCGGCTCATGGGCTCCTACGAGCAGTACTTC.